What follows describes a single TCR beta chain. What it binds is unknown. The sample holds other DNA sequences that translate to the same CDR3. V was trimmed by 1 base and J by 2 bases, leaving 12 bases between them. The CDR3 covers 15 residues. Germline CDR1 reads SGHDN; CDR2 reads FVKESK. These data originate in a study of T cell responses to AZD1222 COVID-19 vaccine. Whole-study findings and limits: At baseline, just six AZD1222 recipients tested seropositive. Distributed over spike, vaccine-associated CD4 TCRs predominated at 160-218 and 743-854. A mostly white British donor set with more females was recruited, and clonal diversity was possibly underestimated.

Generated by immunoSEQ multiplex PCR, the TCRdb table keeps only in-frame clones and is missing some. The profile shows around 150,000 clones, roughly 90% of them singletons. The source is an adult who received the AZD1222 COVID-19 vaccine. J is TRBJ2-7 and V is TRBV14; possible D gene TRBD2, 5 bases. The specimen was peripheral blood, collected 28 days after the second AZD1222 dose. In DNA form, the CDR3 reads TGTGCCAGCAGCCAAGGGGCGGGTTCTCCCTACGAGCAGTACTTC. Its protein is CASSQGAGSPYEQYF.